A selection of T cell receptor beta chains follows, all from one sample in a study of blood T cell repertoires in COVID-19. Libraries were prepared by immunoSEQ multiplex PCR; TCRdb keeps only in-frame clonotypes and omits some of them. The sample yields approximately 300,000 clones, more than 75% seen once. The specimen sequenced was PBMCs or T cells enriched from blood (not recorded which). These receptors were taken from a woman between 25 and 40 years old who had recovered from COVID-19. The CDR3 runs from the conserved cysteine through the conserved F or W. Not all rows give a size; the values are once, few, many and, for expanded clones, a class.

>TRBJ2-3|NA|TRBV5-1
CASSLGQGDTDTQYF
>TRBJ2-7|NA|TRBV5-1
CASSPYSGTDYEQYF
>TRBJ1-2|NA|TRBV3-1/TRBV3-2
CASSQADRPTLEGYTF
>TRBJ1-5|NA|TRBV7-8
CASSNRDRGKQPQHF
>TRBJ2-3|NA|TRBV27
CASSFCTDTQYF
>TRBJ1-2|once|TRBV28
CASSLWQRDNYGYTF
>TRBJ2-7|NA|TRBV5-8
CASSLNGYEQYF
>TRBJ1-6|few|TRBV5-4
CASSLGSGPLHF
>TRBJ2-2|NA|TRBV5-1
CASSLTSGGFTGELFF
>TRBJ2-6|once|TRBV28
CASSFGRQGSSGANVLTF
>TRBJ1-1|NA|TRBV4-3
CASSRGQGAEAFF
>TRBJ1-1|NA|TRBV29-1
CSVHTGGGASTEAFF
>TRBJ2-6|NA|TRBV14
CASSQGIAGANVLTF
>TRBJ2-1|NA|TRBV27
CASSFGGPYNEQFF
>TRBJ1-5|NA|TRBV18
CASSPMGGQPQHF
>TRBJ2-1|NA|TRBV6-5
CASSYSRVPYNEQFF
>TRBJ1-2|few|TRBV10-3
CAISDTPDRDRRYGYTF
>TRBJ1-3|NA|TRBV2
CASSQETGAISGNTIYF
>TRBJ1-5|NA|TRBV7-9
CASSLTGSNQPQHF
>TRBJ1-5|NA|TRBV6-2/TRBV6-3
CASSIWGDQPQHF
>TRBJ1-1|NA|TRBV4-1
CASSHVGQGSTEAFF
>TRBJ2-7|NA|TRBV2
CASSGGRQRTYEQYF
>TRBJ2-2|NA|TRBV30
CAWSVSRELFF
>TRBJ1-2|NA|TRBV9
CASSVGATGTEGYTF
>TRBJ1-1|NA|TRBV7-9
CASSHGQTEAFF
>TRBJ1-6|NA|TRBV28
CASSRHRGTANSPLHF
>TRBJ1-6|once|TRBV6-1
CASSDLRDRANSPLHF
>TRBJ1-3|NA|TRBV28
CASSLIGTGLGNTIYF
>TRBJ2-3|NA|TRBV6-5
CASRLAGRPLDTQYF
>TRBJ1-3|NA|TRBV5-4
CASSSPRADSGNTIYF
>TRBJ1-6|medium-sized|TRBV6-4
CASSDTGTGNSPLHF
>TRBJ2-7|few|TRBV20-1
CSARASYEQYF
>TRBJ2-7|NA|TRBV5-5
CASSLERGPKQRRQYF
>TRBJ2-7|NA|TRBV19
CASSITGTGGSEQYF
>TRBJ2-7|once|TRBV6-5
CASSYRGGSSYEQYF
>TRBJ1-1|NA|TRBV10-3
CAISESLGWAGGMNTEAFF
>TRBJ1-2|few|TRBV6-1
CASSEAGANYGYTF